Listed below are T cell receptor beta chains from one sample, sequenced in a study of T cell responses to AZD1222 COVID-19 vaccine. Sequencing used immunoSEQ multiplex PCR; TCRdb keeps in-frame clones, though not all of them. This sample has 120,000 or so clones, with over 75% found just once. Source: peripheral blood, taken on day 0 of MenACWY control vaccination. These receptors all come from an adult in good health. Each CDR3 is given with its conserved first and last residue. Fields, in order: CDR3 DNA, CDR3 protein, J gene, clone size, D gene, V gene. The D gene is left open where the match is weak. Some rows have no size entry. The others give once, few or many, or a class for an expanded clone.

CDR3 DNA: TGTGCCAGCAGTTTATTTGCCCCCGCTCGCGGGATCACAGATACGCAGTATTTT
CDR3 protein: CASSLFAPARGITDTQYF
J gene: TRBJ2-3
clone size: -
D gene: -
V gene: TRBV28

CDR3 DNA: TGTGCCAGCAGCTTAGAGAACTTAAGGGAAAATGAGCAGTTCTTC
CDR3 protein: CASSLENLRENEQFF
J gene: TRBJ2-1
clone size: -
D gene: -
V gene: TRBV11-2

CDR3 DNA: TGTGCCTGGAGTGCGAGAGGGACAGGGACTGGCTACACCTTC
CDR3 protein: CAWSARGTGTGYTF
J gene: TRBJ1-2
clone size: -
D gene: TRBD1
V gene: TRBV30

CDR3 DNA: TGTGCCAGCAAAAAAAGGACCGTTGACTCACCCCTCCACTTT
CDR3 protein: CASKKRTVDSPLHF
J gene: TRBJ1-6
clone size: -
D gene: -
V gene: TRBV2

CDR3 DNA: TGCGCCAGCAGCCACGGAGGGACTAATTCACCCCTCCACTTT
CDR3 protein: CASSHGGTNSPLHF
J gene: TRBJ1-6
clone size: once
D gene: -
V gene: TRBV4-1

CDR3 DNA: TGTGCCAGCAGCCATCGACAGGGCTACACCTTC
CDR3 protein: CASSHRQGYTF
J gene: TRBJ1-2
clone size: once
D gene: -
V gene: TRBV9

CDR3 DNA: TGCAGCGATCGACAGAGCACAGATACGCAGTATTTT
CDR3 protein: CSDRQSTDTQYF
J gene: TRBJ2-3
clone size: -
D gene: -
V gene: TRBV29-1

CDR3 DNA: TGCGCCAGCAGCCTCCCGGGCAGACAAGAGACCCAGTACTTC
CDR3 protein: CASSLPGRQETQYF
J gene: TRBJ2-5
clone size: -
D gene: -
V gene: TRBV5-1

CDR3 DNA: TGTGCCAGCTCAGGACGGACAGGGGATGAAGGCACTGAAGCTTTCTTT
CDR3 protein: CASSGRTGDEGTEAFF
J gene: TRBJ1-1
clone size: -
D gene: TRBD1
V gene: TRBV18

CDR3 DNA: TGTGCCAGCAGCTCCACCGACAGGCATGAGACTGAAGCTTTCTTT
CDR3 protein: CASSSTDRHETEAFF
J gene: TRBJ1-1
clone size: -
D gene: -
V gene: TRBV5-6

CDR3 DNA: TGTGCCCTATCAGCGCGTGGGGGACCCGGCGACACTGAAGCTTTCTTT
CDR3 protein: CALSARGGPGDTEAFF
J gene: TRBJ1-1
clone size: -
D gene: -
V gene: TRBV7-9

CDR3 DNA: TGTGCCAGCAGTTCGCAGGGGGACACCGGGGAGCTGTTTTTT
CDR3 protein: CASSSQGDTGELFF
J gene: TRBJ2-2
clone size: -
D gene: TRBD1
V gene: TRBV27

CDR3 DNA: TGTGCCAGCAGCTTAAGGGGGGAGCAGTTCTTC
CDR3 protein: CASSLRGEQFF
J gene: TRBJ2-1
clone size: -
D gene: -
V gene: TRBV11-3

CDR3 DNA: TGTGCCTGGAAACCAGCAGGCTCCTCTGGAAACACCATATATTTT
CDR3 protein: CAWKPAGSSGNTIYF
J gene: TRBJ1-3
clone size: -
D gene: -
V gene: TRBV30

CDR3 DNA: TGTGCCAGCAGTTTTGGGTCGGGAAACATTCAGTACTTC
CDR3 protein: CASSFGSGNIQYF
J gene: TRBJ2-4
clone size: -
D gene: -
V gene: TRBV28

CDR3 DNA: TGTGCCAGCTCCTCCTATTCTGGGCGAGAGGGAGAGCAGTACTTC
CDR3 protein: CASSSYSGREGEQYF
J gene: TRBJ2-7
clone size: once
D gene: -
V gene: TRBV18

CDR3 DNA: TGTGCCTGGAGTTTGGGACAGAGGTCTCAGCCCCAGCATTTT
CDR3 protein: CAWSLGQRSQPQHF
J gene: TRBJ1-5
clone size: once
D gene: TRBD1
V gene: TRBV30

CDR3 DNA: TGCGCCAGCAGCCCCCCCGTATCCCGGAACACTGAAGCTTTCTTT
CDR3 protein: CASSPPVSRNTEAFF
J gene: TRBJ1-1
clone size: -
D gene: -
V gene: TRBV4-1

CDR3 DNA: TGTGCCACCAGCGGAATGGACAGGGATGTTGAAAAACTGTTTTTT
CDR3 protein: CATSGMDRDVEKLFF
J gene: TRBJ1-4
clone size: -
D gene: TRBD1
V gene: TRBV15

CDR3 DNA: TGTGCCACCCCCCGGGGGACCAACTCCTACAATGAGCAGTTCTTC
CDR3 protein: CATPRGTNSYNEQFF
J gene: TRBJ2-1
clone size: -
D gene: -
V gene: TRBV6-5

CDR3 DNA: TGCAGTGCTAGTGGTCGGGGGAATCAGCCCCAGCATTTT
CDR3 protein: CSASGRGNQPQHF
J gene: TRBJ1-5
clone size: -
D gene: -
V gene: TRBV20-1

CDR3 DNA: TGTGCCAGCAGCCAAGAGGACAGGGGGCGCTACGAGCAGTACTTC
CDR3 protein: CASSQEDRGRYEQYF
J gene: TRBJ2-7
clone size: many
D gene: TRBD1
V gene: TRBV14

CDR3 DNA: TGTGCCAGCAGTTGGGGGCCGGGGATTGAAGCTTTCTTT
CDR3 protein: CASSWGPGIEAFF
J gene: TRBJ1-1
clone size: once
D gene: -
V gene: TRBV6-5

CDR3 DNA: TGTGCCACAGCGCCGAACACTGAAGCTTTCTTT
CDR3 protein: CATAPNTEAFF
J gene: TRBJ1-1
clone size: -
D gene: -
V gene: TRBV28

CDR3 DNA: TGTGCCTGGAGTCTCGGTAGCGGGAGCACTGGGACCCAGTACTTC
CDR3 protein: CAWSLGSGSTGTQYF
J gene: TRBJ2-5
clone size: -
D gene: TRBD2
V gene: TRBV30

CDR3 DNA: TGTGCCATCAGTGAAAACCCGAACATTCAGTACTTC
CDR3 protein: CAISENPNIQYF
J gene: TRBJ2-4
clone size: -
D gene: -
V gene: TRBV10-3

CDR3 DNA: TGTGCCAGCAGTGACGACAGGGGGAACACCGGGGAGCTGTTTTTT
CDR3 protein: CASSDDRGNTGELFF
J gene: TRBJ2-2
clone size: -
D gene: TRBD1
V gene: TRBV25-1

CDR3 DNA: TGTGCCAGCAGGGAAAGGGACAGGGGGATAGCTAACTATGGCTACACCTTC
CDR3 protein: CASRERDRGIANYGYTF
J gene: TRBJ1-2
clone size: -
D gene: TRBD1
V gene: TRBV6-1

CDR3 DNA: TGTGCCAGCAGCTCATCCGGAGCGAGGGTTGATCAGCCCCAGCATTTT
CDR3 protein: CASSSSGARVDQPQHF
J gene: TRBJ1-5
clone size: -
D gene: -
V gene: TRBV7-6

CDR3 DNA: TGCGCCAGCAGCTTTACGGGAGGGTACGAGCAGTACTTC
CDR3 protein: CASSFTGGYEQYF
J gene: TRBJ2-7
clone size: -
D gene: TRBD2
V gene: TRBV5-1

CDR3 DNA: TGTGCCTGGAAATTGTTTGTAGGAATGAACACTGAAGCTTTCTTT
CDR3 protein: CAWKLFVGMNTEAFF
J gene: TRBJ1-1
clone size: once
D gene: -
V gene: TRBV30

CDR3 DNA: TGTGCCAGCTCACCACAGGGGGGTAGCTATGGCTACACCTTC
CDR3 protein: CASSPQGGSYGYTF
J gene: TRBJ1-2
clone size: -
D gene: -
V gene: TRBV18

CDR3 DNA: TGTGCCAGCAGCCCCGGGGACAGGGTCAATGAGCAGTTCTTC
CDR3 protein: CASSPGDRVNEQFF
J gene: TRBJ2-1
clone size: -
D gene: TRBD1
V gene: TRBV7-9

CDR3 DNA: TGTGCCAGCAGCCCAACCGGGACTAGCGGGAGGTGGGCGGGGAACATTCAGTACTTC
CDR3 protein: CASSPTGTSGRWAGNIQYF
J gene: TRBJ2-4
clone size: -
D gene: TRBD2
V gene: TRBV7-3

CDR3 DNA: TGTGCCAGCAGTTTAGAGGGGCAAGCCTCCTACGAGCAGTACTTC
CDR3 protein: CASSLEGQASYEQYF
J gene: TRBJ2-7
clone size: -
D gene: -
V gene: TRBV27

CDR3 DNA: TGTGCCAGCAGCGCTCCGCAAAACACTGAAGCTTTCTTT
CDR3 protein: CASSAPQNTEAFF
J gene: TRBJ1-1
clone size: -
D gene: -
V gene: TRBV9

CDR3 DNA: TGTGCCAGTAGTCACCTCCTCCAACAGGGTGATAATTCACCCCTCCACTTT
CDR3 protein: CASSHLLQQGDNSPLHF
J gene: TRBJ1-6
clone size: -
D gene: -
V gene: TRBV19

CDR3 DNA: TGTGCCAGTAGTAGAGAACGGAATGAAAAACTGTTTTTT
CDR3 protein: CASSRERNEKLFF
J gene: TRBJ1-4
clone size: -
D gene: -
V gene: TRBV19

CDR3 DNA: TGTGCCAGCAGCTTTGGGACAGGCCCTTCCTACGAGCAGTACTTC
CDR3 protein: CASSFGTGPSYEQYF
J gene: TRBJ2-7
clone size: -
D gene: TRBD1
V gene: TRBV7-9

CDR3 DNA: TGTGCCAGTAGTTATTCCGGGATAATTCCTGAAGCTTTCTTT
CDR3 protein: CASSYSGIIPEAFF
J gene: TRBJ1-1
clone size: -
D gene: -
V gene: TRBV19

CDR3 DNA: TGTGCCAGCAGCCAAGTTGGACTAGCGGGATCAAGAGCTTACGAGCAGTACTTC
CDR3 protein: CASSQVGLAGSRAYEQYF
J gene: TRBJ2-7
clone size: -
D gene: TRBD2
V gene: TRBV3-1/TRBV3-2

CDR3 DNA: TGTGCCAGCATCCGAAAGCAGGGGAATGAGCAGTTCTTC
CDR3 protein: CASIRKQGNEQFF
J gene: TRBJ2-1
clone size: once
D gene: -
V gene: TRBV6-5

CDR3 DNA: TGTGCCAGCAGTGATTGGCAGGGGCAGGGACAAGAGACCCAGTACTTC
CDR3 protein: CASSDWQGQGQETQYF
J gene: TRBJ2-5
clone size: -
D gene: -
V gene: TRBV6-1

CDR3 DNA: TGTGCCAGCAGCCCCAGCGGAACCCTGGGCACAGATACGCAGTATTTT
CDR3 protein: CASSPSGTLGTDTQYF
J gene: TRBJ2-3
clone size: once
D gene: -
V gene: TRBV11-3

CDR3 DNA: TGTGCCAGCAGCTTATCTGACTCGGGCTCCCTCCACTTT
CDR3 protein: CASSLSDSGSLHF
J gene: TRBJ1-6
clone size: -
D gene: -
V gene: TRBV7-8

CDR3 DNA: TGTGCCATCAGTGAGTCCCCGGGGGCATTCGGTGAAAAACTGTTTTTT
CDR3 protein: CAISESPGAFGEKLFF
J gene: TRBJ1-4
clone size: -
D gene: -
V gene: TRBV10-3